This T cell receptor (beta chain) was documented in a study of shared clonotypes between healthy human individuals. Trimming shortened V by 1 base and J by 4 bases, and 13 bases separated the two germline ends. CDR1 and CDR2 from the germline V gene are SGHAT and FQNNGV. The CDR3 has 15 residues. Libraries were prepared by immunoSEQ multiplex PCR; TCRdb keeps only in-frame clonotypes and omits some of them. The table records 1,500,000 or so clones, about 98.5% of them present only once. This sequence joins TRBV11-2 and TRBJ1-2, with D perhaps TRBD1 (5 bases). This TCR derives from a man aged 30 to 45 in good health. The sample consisted of naive CD4+ T cells sorted from blood. As for subset: CD45RA+ positively selected. The CDR3 DNA reads as TGTGCCAGCAGCTTAGCCCTCTCTGGGGCCTATGGCTACACCTTC. Translating gives CASSLALSGAYGYTF.